This TCR beta chain was sequenced in a study of shared T cell receptors in the human thymus. Assay used: immunoSEQ multiplex PCR; TCRdb lists only in-frame clones, some missing. The table lists more than 550,000 clones, 80% to 90% of them singletons. The CDR3 extends over 12 amino acids. CDR1 and CDR2 from the germline V gene are MNHEY and SMNVEV (reference sequence). Trimming shortened V by 5 bases and J by 5 bases, and 9 bases separated the two germline ends. This same sample was also taken into another study, of human thymus T cells. Per that study: The people who donated were healthy Finnish babies having corrective surgery for congenital heart defects. Resections from corrective heart surgery supplied the thymus tissue. Gene usage (both V and J) appeared biased in thymic and blood repertoires.

This sequence joins TRBV27 and TRBJ2-5; tentatively, D is TRBD2 (5 bases). This TCR derives from a girl less than two years old with a congenital heart defect. The material sequenced was thymocytes. CDR3 region: CASSVPGETQYF. CDR3 DNA: TGTGCCAGCAGTGTGCCGGGGGAGACCCAGTACTTC.